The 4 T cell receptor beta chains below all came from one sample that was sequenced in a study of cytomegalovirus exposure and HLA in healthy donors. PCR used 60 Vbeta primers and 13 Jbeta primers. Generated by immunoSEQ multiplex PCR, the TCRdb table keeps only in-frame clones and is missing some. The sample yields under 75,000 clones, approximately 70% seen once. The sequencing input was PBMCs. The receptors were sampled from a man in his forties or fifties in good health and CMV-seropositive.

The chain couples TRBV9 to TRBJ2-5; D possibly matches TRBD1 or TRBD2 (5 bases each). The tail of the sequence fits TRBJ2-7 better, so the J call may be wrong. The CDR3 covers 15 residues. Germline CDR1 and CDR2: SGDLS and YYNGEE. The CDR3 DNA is TGTGCCAGCAGCGTAACGCCCGTTGGGGGCTACGAGCAGTACTTC. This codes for CASSVTPVGGYEQYF.

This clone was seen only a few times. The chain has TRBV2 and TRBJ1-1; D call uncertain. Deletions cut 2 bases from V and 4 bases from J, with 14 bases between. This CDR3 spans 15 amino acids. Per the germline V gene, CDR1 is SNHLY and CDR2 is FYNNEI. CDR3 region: CASSESVRSGTEAFF. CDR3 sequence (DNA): TGTGCCAGCAGTGAAAGTGTCCGATCGGGCACTGAAGCTTTCTTT.

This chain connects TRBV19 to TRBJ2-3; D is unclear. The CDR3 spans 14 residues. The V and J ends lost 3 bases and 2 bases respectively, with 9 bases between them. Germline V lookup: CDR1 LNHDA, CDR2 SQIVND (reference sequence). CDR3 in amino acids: CASSIGTDTDTQYF. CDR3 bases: TGTGCCAGTAGTATTGGCACAGACACAGATACGCAGTATTTT.

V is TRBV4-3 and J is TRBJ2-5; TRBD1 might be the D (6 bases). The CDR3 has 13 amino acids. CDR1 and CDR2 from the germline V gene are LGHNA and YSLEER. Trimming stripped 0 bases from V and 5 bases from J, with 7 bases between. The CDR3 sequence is CASSQDRGETQYF. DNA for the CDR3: TGCGCCAGCAGCCAAGATAGGGGGGAGACCCAGTACTTC.